This T cell receptor beta chain appears in the sequencing data of a study of CD8 T cells in ankylosing spondylitis. From the 5' RACE reads, TCRdb called clonotypes with MiXCR, one entry per CDR3 protein. The sample yields roughly 220,000 distinct CDR3 sequences, roughly 18% seen once. Germline CDR1 and CDR2: SGHRS and YFSETQ. The CDR3 consists of 15 residues. Trimming took 2 bases from V and 5 from J; bases not matched to a gene: 6. This clonotype was counted between two and nine times. The antigen is not known. Study observations and caveats: Ankylosing spondylitis blood appeared to carry a characteristic TCR beta motif of roughly eight highly homologous variants.

Sample: blood, either unsorted or a sorted T cell fraction (not recorded which). The chain uses TRBV5-1 and TRBJ2-7; TRBD1 matches 11 bases. The clonotype comes from a male donor with ankylosing spondylitis. The CDR3 sequence: CASSFGQGALNEQYF. In nucleotides, the CDR3 is TGCGCCAGCAGCTTTGGACAGGGGGCGCTCAACGAGCAGTACTTC.